This T cell receptor beta chain was obtained from a study of memory CD4+ T cells and cytomegalovirus serostatus. Study details: This sample comes from healthy Belgian adults, 9 CMV seropositive, approximately 22 seronegative. Study findings and constraints: The CMV-associated TCR signature appears largely within the CD4+ memory repertoire. Each of approximately 70 CMV-associated TCRbeta sequences occurred in one to five individuals.

The CDR3 length is 11 residues. Trimming left V 6 bases short and J 13 bases short, with 13 bases between. Germline CDR1 reads MNHNY; CDR2 reads SVGAGI (reference sequence). Single viable CD3+CD4+CD8-CD45RO+ cells were sorted as the memory CD4+ T cells. Serum IgG to CMV pp150, pp28, p38 and p52 defined serostatus. Details on this clone: Its antigen is undetermined.

The repertoire was sequenced with immunoSEQ multiplex PCR; TCRdb's copy has only in-frame clones and lacks some. The data contain about 57,000 clones, 65% to 80% of them singletons. The clonotype originates from an adult in good health and CMV-seronegative. The gene calls are TRBV6-6 and TRBJ2-1; no clear D. The sample consisted of memory CD4+ T cells from blood. The CDR3 region has the DNA TGTGCCAGCAGCCAATCTAGTATTCAGTTCTTC. As protein: CASSQSSIQFF.